A selection of T cell receptor beta chains follows, all from one sample in a study of T cells in Graves' hyperthyroidism and ophthalmopathy. TCRdb passed the multiplex PCR reads through MiXCR, listing each CDR3 protein once. The sample shows 250,000 to 300,000 distinct CDR3 sequences, around 13% of them seen only once. The sequencing sample was made of blood. The origin of the receptors is a woman aged 40 to 49 with Graves' hyperthyroidism. The CDR3 runs from the conserved cysteine through the conserved F or W. A D gene is named only where the DNA matches it firmly. Some rows mark clone size as missing; the rest say once, few, many or name a class of expanded clone.

j_call,v_call,d_call,clone_size,cdr3_nt,cdr3_aa
TRBJ1-5,TRBV7-2,NA,many,TGTGCCAGCAGCTTAGAATTCACGCAGCCCCAGCATTTT,CASSLEFTQPQHF
TRBJ1-5,TRBV20-1,NA,many,TGCAGTGCTAGGGAGAGGGGCAATCAGCCCCAGCATTTT,CSARERGNQPQHF
TRBJ2-6,TRBV6-5,NA,few,TGTGCCAGCAGCTACCTGTCTGGGGCCAACGTCCTGACTTTC,CASSYLSGANVLTF
TRBJ2-5,TRBV19,TRBD1,NA,TGTGCCAGTAGTACCGGGACAGGGGTATCCCATCAAGAGACCCAGTACTTC,CASSTGTGVSHQETQYF
TRBJ2-1,TRBV2,TRBD1,many,TGTGCCAGCAGGGATACCGGGACAGGGATGAATGAGCAGTTCTTC,CASRDTGTGMNEQFF
TRBJ2-7,TRBV3-1,NA,many,TGTGCCAGCAGCCAAAGACCGACTAGTCAGGCCTACGAGCAGTACTTC,CASSQRPTSQAYEQYF
TRBJ1-2,TRBV18,TRBD1,NA,TGTGCCAGCTCACAACCGGGACAGGCGCGGCTGTATGGCTACACCTTC,CASSQPGQARLYGYTF
TRBJ2-2,TRBV2,TRBD2,many,TGTGCCAGCAGGGCTAGCGGCTATAGCACCGGGGAGCTGTTTTTT,CASRASGYSTGELFF
TRBJ1-6,TRBV12-3/TRBV12-4,TRBD1,many,TGTGCCAGCAGGCCAAGTGGGACAGGGTATAATTCACCCCTCCACTTT,CASRPSGTGYNSPLHF
TRBJ1-5,TRBV3-1,TRBD1,many,TGTGCCAGCAGCTCCAGGGGGCGGAATCAGCCCCAGCATTTT,CASSSRGRNQPQHF
TRBJ1-2,TRBV28,TRBD1,many,TGTGCCAGCCACAGGGGAGCTAACTATGGCTACACCTTC,CASHRGANYGYTF
TRBJ1-6,TRBV3-1,NA,NA,TGTGCCAGCAGCCTGACAGCCGCGAATTCACCCCTCCACTTT,CASSLTAANSPLHF